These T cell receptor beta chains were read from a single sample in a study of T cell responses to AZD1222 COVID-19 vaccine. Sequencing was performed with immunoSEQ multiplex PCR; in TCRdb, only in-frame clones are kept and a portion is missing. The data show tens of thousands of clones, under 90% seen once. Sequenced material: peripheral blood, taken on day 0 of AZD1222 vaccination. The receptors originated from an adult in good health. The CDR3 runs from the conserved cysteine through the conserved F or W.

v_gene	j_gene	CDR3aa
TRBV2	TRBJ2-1	CASRERGGSYNEQFF
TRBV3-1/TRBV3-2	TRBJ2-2	CASSQEDRVTGELFF
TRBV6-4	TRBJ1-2	CASSEGQGSNGYTF
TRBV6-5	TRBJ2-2	CASRRFNSGTGELFF
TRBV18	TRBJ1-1	CASSDRDRGTEAFF
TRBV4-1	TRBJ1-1	CASSQAKGHPNAMNTEAFF
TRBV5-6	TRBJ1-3	CASSLVTGGNTIYF
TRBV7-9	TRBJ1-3	CASSTIGNTIYF
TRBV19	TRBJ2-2	CASSPLGGESGSWGTGELFF
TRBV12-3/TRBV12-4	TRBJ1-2	CASSFNRGSGYTF
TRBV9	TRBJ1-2	CASSVGVTLANYGYTF
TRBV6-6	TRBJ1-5	CASSAGISRVDQPQHF
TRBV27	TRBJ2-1	CASKRLAVTYSLHNEQFF
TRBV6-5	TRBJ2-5	CASSYPPGQETQYF
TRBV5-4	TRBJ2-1	CASSLSRNEQFF
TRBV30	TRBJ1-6	CAWSVGRTLASYNSPLHF
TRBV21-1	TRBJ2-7	CASRKRDFSYEQYF
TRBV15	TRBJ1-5	CATSRGVGQPQHF
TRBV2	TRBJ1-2	CASSEAALNYGYTF
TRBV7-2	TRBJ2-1	CASSSSTWTGGHHNEQFF
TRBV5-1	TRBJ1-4	CASSGLDNEKLFF
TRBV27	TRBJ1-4	CASSLLTGEKLFF
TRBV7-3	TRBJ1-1	CASSPRTEIRESTEAFF
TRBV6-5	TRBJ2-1	CASPGTAYNEQFF
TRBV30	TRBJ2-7	CAWSVPRPGAAYEQYF
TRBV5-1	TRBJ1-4	CASSSRDSLNEKLFF
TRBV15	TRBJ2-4	CATSRERQNIQYF
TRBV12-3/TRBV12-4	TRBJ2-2	CASTLTGELFF
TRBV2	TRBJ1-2	CASSEAGYANYGYTF
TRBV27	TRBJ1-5	CASSSGTGYPYQPQHF
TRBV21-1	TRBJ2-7	CASSKQGSSYEQYF
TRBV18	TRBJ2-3	CASSPAPLAGTDTQYF
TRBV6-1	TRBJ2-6	CASSEVVRTGSSGANVLTF
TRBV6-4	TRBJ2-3	CASSDSRGGTDTQYF
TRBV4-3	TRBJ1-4	CASSQGSGGLTNEKLFF
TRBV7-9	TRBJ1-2	CASLPGTPSTFGYTF
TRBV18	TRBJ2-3	CASSPMVSGNTDTQYF
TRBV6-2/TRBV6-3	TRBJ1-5	CASSYVRRSNQPQHF
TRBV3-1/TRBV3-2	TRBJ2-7	CASSPWTSNTYEQYF
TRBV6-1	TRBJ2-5	CASSEADIKGEETQYF
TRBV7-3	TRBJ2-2	CASSDTPGLAGLFGAGELFF
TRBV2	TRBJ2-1	CASGTSGVAWGNEQFF
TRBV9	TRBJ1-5	CASSVSGSNQPQHF
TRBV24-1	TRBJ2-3	CATSDSRTDTQYF
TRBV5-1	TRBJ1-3	CASSLAGSISGNTIYF
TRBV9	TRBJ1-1	CASSAGTNTEAFF
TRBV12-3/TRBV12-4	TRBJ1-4	CASSFWGEKLFF
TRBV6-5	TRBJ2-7	CASSYKGWGHYEQYF
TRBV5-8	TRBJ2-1	CASSLSSGEQFF